This TCR beta chain was identified in a study of blood T cell repertoires in COVID-19. Study overall: Specimens from acute and convalescent COVID-19 originated in the United States, Italy and Spain.

In its sample, this clone was seen a few times. The CDR3 totals 16 residues. Germline CDR1 reads MGHRA; CDR2 reads YSYEKL. The V segment lost 1 base and the J segment 1 base; nucleotides outside the gene matches: 5. The protocol was immunoSEQ multiplex PCR, while the TCRdb copy is restricted to in-frame clones and leaves out a portion. Among 110,000 to 150,000 clones listed, over 70% were seen once. The sequence was obtained from a man aged 45-65 years with active or convalescent COVID-19. The genes are TRBV4-1 and TRBJ2-7, with 9 bases fitting TRBD2. The sequenced material came from peripheral blood. The CDR3 nucleotides are TGCGCCAGCAGCCAAGGTGGCGGGAGGGGTTCCTACGAGCAGTACTTC. Translated: CASSQGGGRGSYEQYF.